This T cell receptor (beta chain) was observed in a study of shared clonotypes between healthy human individuals. TCRdb keeps only in-frame clones here, not all; method: immunoSEQ multiplex PCR. This sample has 2 million to 2.5 million clones, with 80% to 95% found just once. Germline CDR1 is SGHTA and CDR2 is FQGTGA. The CDR3 spans 15 residues. Trimming removed 2 bases at V and 6 bases at J, with 16 bases between. Study outcomes and limitations: Clonotype sharing among donors likely depends on sequencing depth. Few donors restricted represented genetic and exposure-history diversity. Naive subsets generally exceeded memory subsets in estimated richness.

As for this clone: The antigen is undetermined.

The receptor comes from a man aged 18 to 35 in good health. Some clones in this sample may be carry-over from other donors' samples. The rearrangement links TRBV7-3 to TRBJ1-1; D ambiguous. The sequenced material came from naive CD4+ T cells from PBMCs. Subset noted: CD45RA+ positively selected. The chain's CDR3 is CASSLLGPGRAEAFF. The CDR3, as DNA: TGTGCCAGCAGCTTATTAGGGCCTGGGCGGGCTGAAGCTTTCTTT.